The T cell receptor beta chain described here comes from a study of cytomegalovirus exposure and HLA in healthy donors. The wider study: In a later analysis, the 90 to 150 validation repertoires were reported to have used the same platform as the roughly 730 first-cohort repertoires. Overall study findings and caveats: The study flagged some 170 TCR beta chains as cytomegalovirus-associated. Through in vitro validation, three CMV-associated chains were shown to be specific for CMV antigens.

CDR1 and CDR2 from the germline V gene are LGHNA and YNFKEQ. This CDR3 comprises 16 residues. TCRdb keeps only in-frame clones here, not all; method: immunoSEQ multiplex PCR. The top ten clones hold 1.5% to 2% of a sample with under 250,000 clones, 87% of them seen once. In regard to this clone: The antigen is unknown. One end of the junction varies from germline; a read error may be responsible.

The approximately 120-subject validation cohort, separate from the roughly 700-subject first cohort, included the donors. This TCR was recovered from a woman aged 18-35 years in good health and CMV-seropositive. Sequenced material: PBMCs. The chain is built from TRBV4-2 and TRBJ1-3; TRBD1 agrees at 8 bases. The CDR3 nucleotides are TGTGCCAGCAGCCAAGCGACAGGGGCCAGTGGAGACACCATATATTTT. Its protein is CASSQATGASGDTIYF.